Reported below is one T cell receptor (beta chain). Participants, about 18 to 95 years old, spanned around 25 US areas. The CDR3 totals 14 residues. The ends lost 5 bases at V and 0 bases at J; junction bases unmatched: 0. Germline-derived CDR1 and CDR2 are ENHRY and SYGVKD. Study processing details: Using reference gene primer amplification, nucleated cell counts were estimated. The data were produced by immunoSEQ multiplex PCR, yet TCRdb's version contains in-frame clones alone and is incomplete. D and trimming come from the DNA, and the V and J calls and clone size come from that table. Of a few hundred thousand clones in the sample, 80% to 90% were seen once. The sample originates from a study of blood T cell repertoires in COVID-19.

The gene calls are TRBV10-3 and TRBJ2-1; 8 nucleotides align to TRBD2. The sequencing input was PBMCs or T cells enriched from blood (not recorded which). The clonotype originates from a woman aged 40 to 50 with acute COVID-19. CDR3 coding DNA: TGTGCCATCAGTAGCGGGGGCTCCTACAATGAGCAGTTCTTC. Amino acids: CAISSGGSYNEQFF.